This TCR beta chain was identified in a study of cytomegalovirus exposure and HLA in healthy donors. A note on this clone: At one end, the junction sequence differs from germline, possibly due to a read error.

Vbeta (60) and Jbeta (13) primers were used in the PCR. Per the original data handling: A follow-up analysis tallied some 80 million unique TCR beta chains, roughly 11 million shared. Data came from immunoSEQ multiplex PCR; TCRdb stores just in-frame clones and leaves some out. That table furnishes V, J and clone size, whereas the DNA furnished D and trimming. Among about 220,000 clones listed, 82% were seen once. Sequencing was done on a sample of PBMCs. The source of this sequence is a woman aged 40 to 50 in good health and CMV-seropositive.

This chain's CDR3 is CSSSLITLGENEQFF. Here the CDR3 DNA reads TGTTCCAGCAGCTTAATAACCCTAGGGGAAAATGAGCAGTTCTTC. This chain joins TRBV7-9 and TRBJ2-1; weak D call: TRBD1 (5 bases). The germline V gene has CDR1 SEHNR and CDR2 FQNEAQ (reference sequence). The CDR3 has 15 amino acids.